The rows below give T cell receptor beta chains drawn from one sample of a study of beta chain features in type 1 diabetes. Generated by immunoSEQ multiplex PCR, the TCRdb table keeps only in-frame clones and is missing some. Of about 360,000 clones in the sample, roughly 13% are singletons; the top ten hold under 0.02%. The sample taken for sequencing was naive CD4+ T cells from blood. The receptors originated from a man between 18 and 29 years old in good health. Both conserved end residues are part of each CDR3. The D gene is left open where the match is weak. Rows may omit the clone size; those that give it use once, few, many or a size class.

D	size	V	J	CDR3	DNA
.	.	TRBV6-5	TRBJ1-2	CASGQNGYTF	TGTGCCAGTGGACAGAATGGCTACACCTTC
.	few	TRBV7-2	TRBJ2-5	CASSLRAAQETQYF	TGTGCCAGCAGCTTGCGGGCGGCTCAAGAGACCCAGTACTTC
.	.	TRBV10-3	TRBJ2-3	CAIRQLLTDTQYF	TGTGCCATACGACAGCTACTAACAGATACGCAGTATTTT
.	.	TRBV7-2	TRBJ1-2	CASSPTNNYGYTF	TGTGCCAGCAGCCCGACAAATAACTATGGCTACACCTTC
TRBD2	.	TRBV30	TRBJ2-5	CAWSTSGGETQYF	TGTGCCTGGAGCACTAGCGGGGGGGAGACCCAGTACTTC
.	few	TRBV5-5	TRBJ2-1	CASSPPRVTYNEQFF	TGTGCCAGCAGCCCCCCCCGGGTTACCTACAATGAGCAGTTCTTC
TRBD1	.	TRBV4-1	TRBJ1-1	CASSQIVSTGRNTEAFF	TGCGCCAGCAGCCAAATTGTATCGACAGGGAGAAACACTGAAGCTTTCTTT
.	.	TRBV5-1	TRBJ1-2	CASSLDGTPEGPHGYTF	TGCGCCAGCAGCTTGGACGGGACTCCTGAAGGCCCCCATGGCTACACCTTC
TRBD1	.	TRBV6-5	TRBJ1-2	CASSETGGYGYTF	TGTGCCAGCAGTGAGACAGGGGGGTATGGCTACACCTTC
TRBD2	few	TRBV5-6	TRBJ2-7	CASSRRTSGRISYEQYF	TGTGCCAGCAGCCGCCGGACTAGCGGGAGGATCTCCTACGAGCAGTACTTC
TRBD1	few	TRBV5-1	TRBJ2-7	CASSFGDRSYEQYF	TGCGCCAGCAGCTTTGGGGACAGGAGTTACGAGCAGTACTTC
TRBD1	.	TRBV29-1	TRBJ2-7	CSVEDKTGTTYEQYF	TGCAGCGTTGAAGATAAGACAGGGACGACCTACGAGCAGTACTTC
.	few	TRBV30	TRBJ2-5	CAWSVGDQETQYF	TGTGCCTGGAGTGTAGGAGATCAAGAGACCCAGTACTTC
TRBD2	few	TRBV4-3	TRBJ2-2	CASSQGTSGRTANTGELFF	TGCGCCAGCAGCCAAGGGACTAGCGGGAGGACAGCGAACACCGGGGAGCTGTTTTTT
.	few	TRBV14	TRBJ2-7	CASSLLGREADEQYF	TGTGCCAGCAGCCTCCTTGGCAGGGAGGCAGACGAGCAGTACTTC
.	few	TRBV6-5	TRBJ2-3	CASSYSLATTDTQYF	TGTGCCAGCAGTTACTCGTTGGCGACAACAGATACGCAGTATTTT
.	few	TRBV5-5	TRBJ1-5	CASSLGVSEPQHF	TGTGCCAGCAGCTTGGGTGTGTCGGAGCCCCAGCATTTT
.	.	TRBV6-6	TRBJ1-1	CASSHMGGNTEAFF	TGTGCCAGCTCACACATGGGGGGTAACACTGAAGCTTTCTTT
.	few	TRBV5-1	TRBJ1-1	CASSIRVNTEAFF	TGCGCCAGCAGTATACGGGTGAACACTGAAGCTTTCTTT
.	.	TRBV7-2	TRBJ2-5	CASSLGTSGPTYF	TGTGCCAGCAGCTTAGGGACATCCGGACCGACCTACTTC
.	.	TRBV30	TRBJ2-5	CAWSSGLQNRETQYF	TGTGCCTGGAGTTCGGGACTCCAGAACCGGGAGACCCAGTACTTC
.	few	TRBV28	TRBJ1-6	CASSPSGIDNSPLHF	TGTGCCAGCAGTCCCTCCGGGATTGATAATTCACCCCTCCACTTT
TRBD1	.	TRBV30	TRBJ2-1	CAWSTGATVGRYNEQFF	TGTGCCTGGAGTACAGGGGCCACGGTGGGACGGTACAATGAGCAGTTCTTC
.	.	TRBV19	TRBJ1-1	CASSIVRVVNTEAFF	TGTGCCAGTAGTATTGTACGGGTTGTGAACACTGAAGCTTTCTTT
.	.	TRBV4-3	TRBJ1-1	CASSQGFQNRAVRGTEAFF	TGCGCCAGCAGCCAAGGATTTCAAAACAGGGCCGTCCGAGGGACTGAAGCTTTCTTT
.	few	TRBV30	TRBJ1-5	CAWSVRSNQPQHF	TGTGCCTGGAGTGTGCGGAGCAATCAGCCCCAGCATTTT
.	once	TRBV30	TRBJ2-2	CAWEAAPGAGTGELFF	TGTGCCTGGGAAGCCGCCCCGGGAGCGGGCACCGGGGAGCTGTTTTTT
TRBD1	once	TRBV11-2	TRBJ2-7	CASSLSLGDRGNEQYF	TGTGCCAGCAGCTTATCACTTGGGGACAGGGGGAACGAGCAGTACTTC
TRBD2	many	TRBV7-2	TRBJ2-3	CASSSRTSGNTDTQYF	TGTGCCAGCAGCTCGAGGACTAGCGGGAACACAGATACGCAGTATTTT
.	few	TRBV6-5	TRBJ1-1	CASSSLVNTEAFF	TGTGCCAGCAGTTCCCTCGTCAACACTGAAGCTTTCTTT
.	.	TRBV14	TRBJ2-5	CASSPLRSGETQYF	TGTGCCAGCAGCCCCCTAAGGTCGGGGGAGACCCAGTACTTC
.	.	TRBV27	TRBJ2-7	CASSPLASYEQYF	TGTGCCAGCAGTCCTCTTGCGTCCTACGAGCAGTACTTC
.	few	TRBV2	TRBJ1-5	CASSVRKGQPQHF	TGTGCCAGCAGTGTGAGGAAAGGCCAGCCCCAGCATTTT
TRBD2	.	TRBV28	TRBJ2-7	CASSSSGTSGSFDEQYF	TGTGCCAGCAGTTCCTCTGGGACTAGCGGGAGTTTTGACGAGCAGTACTTC
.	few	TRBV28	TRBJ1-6	CASSLGTISPLHF	TGTGCCAGCAGTTTAGGGACAATCTCACCCCTCCACTTT
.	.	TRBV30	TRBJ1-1	CATSQGNTEAFF	TGTGCCACGTCACAGGGGAACACTGAAGCTTTCTTT
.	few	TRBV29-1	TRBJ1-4	CSGISRAGGEKLFF	TGCAGCGGGATATCGAGGGCCGGTGGTGAAAAACTGTTTTTT
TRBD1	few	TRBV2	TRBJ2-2	CASSDARGPNTGELFF	TGTGCCAGCAGTGACGCGAGGGGGCCGAACACCGGGGAGCTGTTTTTT
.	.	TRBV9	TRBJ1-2	CASRPTGSYGYTF	TGTGCCAGCAGGCCCACCGGGAGCTATGGCTACACCTTC
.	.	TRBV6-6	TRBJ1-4	CASNLDRRQEKLFF	TGTGCCAGCAACCTAGACAGACGGCAAGAAAAACTGTTTTTT
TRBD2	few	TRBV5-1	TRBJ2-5	CASSSSGRAGETQYF	TGCGCCAGCAGCTCGAGCGGGAGGGCCGGGGAGACCCAGTACTTC
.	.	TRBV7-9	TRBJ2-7	CASSPPRDTANEQYF	TGTGCCAGCAGCCCCCCCCGGGACACGGCTAACGAGCAGTACTTC
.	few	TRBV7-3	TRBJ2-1	CASSLGGASGNEQFF	TGTGCCAGCAGCTTGGGGGGGGCCAGCGGCAATGAGCAGTTCTTC
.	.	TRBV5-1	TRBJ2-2	CASSRSRDSSGGELFF	TGCGCCAGCAGCCGTTCCAGGGATTCGTCAGGCGGGGAGCTGTTTTTT
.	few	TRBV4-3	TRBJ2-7	CASSRTVTGSSYEQYF	TGCGCCAGCAGCCGTACCGTAACAGGGAGCTCCTACGAGCAGTACTTC
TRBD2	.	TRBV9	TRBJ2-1	CASSATGTSGAMSSYNEQFF	TGTGCCAGCAGCGCGACCGGGACTAGCGGGGCCATGAGCTCCTACAATGAGCAGTTCTTC
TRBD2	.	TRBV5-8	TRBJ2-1	CASSSRLAGVLYEQFF	TGTGCCAGCAGCTCTAGACTAGCGGGAGTACTCTATGAGCAGTTCTTC
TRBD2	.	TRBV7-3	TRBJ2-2	CASSSTASGILPGELFF	TGTGCCAGCAGCTCTACGGCTAGCGGGATCCTACCCGGGGAGCTGTTTTTT
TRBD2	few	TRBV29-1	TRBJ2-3	CSTRSRGGGTDTQYF	TGCAGCACCCGGAGTCGGGGGGGCGGCACAGATACGCAGTATTTT
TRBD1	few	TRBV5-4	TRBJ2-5	CASSSEQGRGETQYF	TGTGCCAGCAGCTCCGAACAGGGGCGCGGGGAGACCCAGTACTTC
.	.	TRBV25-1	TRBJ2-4	CASSEGGDIQYF	TGTGCCAGCAGTGAGGGGGGAGACATTCAGTACTTC
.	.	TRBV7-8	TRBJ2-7	CASSLAGQTYEQYF	TGTGCCAGCAGCTTAGCGGGCCAGACCTACGAGCAGTACTTC
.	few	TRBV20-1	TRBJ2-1	CSVHYNEQFF	TGCAGTGTTCACTACAATGAGCAGTTCTTC
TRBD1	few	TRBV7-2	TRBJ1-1	CASRENRGNTEAFF	TGTGCCAGCAGGGAGAACAGGGGGAACACTGAAGCTTTCTTT
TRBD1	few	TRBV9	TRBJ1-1	CASSNRGHTEAFF	TGTGCCAGCAGCAACAGGGGGCACACTGAAGCTTTCTTT
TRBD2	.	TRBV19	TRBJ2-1	CARMLRGGSYNEQFF	TGTGCCAGAATGCTGCGGGGGGGCTCCTACAATGAGCAGTTCTTC